This TCR beta chain was captured in a study of blood T cell repertoires in COVID-19. Profiled with immunoSEQ multiplex PCR; TCRdb holds only in-frame clones, not every one. Of about 110,000 clones in the sample, about four fifths were seen once. V lost 2 bases and J lost 5; bases outside the gene matches: 28. Germline values: CDR1 MNHEY, CDR2 SMNVEV (reference sequence). The CDR3 extends over 22 amino acids. This TCR came from a man between 65 and 85 years old with acute or convalescent COVID-19. The rearrangement uses TRBV27 and TRBJ2-7, with 9 bases that match TRBD1. Sequencing used peripheral blood. Here the CDR3 reads CASSLIPRPYPTQRDRENEQYF. CDR3 sequence (DNA): TGTGCCAGCAGTTTAATCCCACGTCCTTATCCGACACAACGGGACAGGGAGAACGAGCAGTACTTC.